Following are 19 T cell receptor beta chains from one sample sequenced in a study of T cells in Graves' hyperthyroidism and ophthalmopathy. Amplification of TCR beta CDR3 regions was performed using RNA transcripts as template. First-round RT-PCR of the TCR CDR3 relied on the HTBI primer set. TCRdb processed the multiplex PCR reads anew with MiXCR; each CDR3 protein has one entry. Of around 620,000 distinct CDR3 sequences listed, just over 45% were seen once; the top ten hold about 20%. Material for sequencing was peripheral blood or thyroid tissue (not recorded which). The receptor set was obtained from an adult woman with Graves' disease, either hyperthyroidism or ophthalmopathy (not recorded which).

This clonotype was recorded at least ten times. This rearrangement joins TRBV3-1 to TRBJ2-7; D gene uncertain. Germline V CDR1 and CDR2: LGHDT, YNNKEL (reference sequence). The CDR3 totals 13 residues. Between the trimmed V and J ends, which lost 0 bases and 9 bases, there was a span of 12 bases. The DNA for the CDR3 is TGTGCCAGCAGCCAAGATCCCTCGGGTAGGCAGTACTTC. This encodes CASSQDPSGRQYF.

This clonotype was observed a handful of times. The chain joins TRBV27 to TRBJ1-4; D may be TRBD1 (5 bases). Between the trimmed V and J ends, which lost 6 bases and 8 bases, there was a span of 19 bases. Germline CDR1 is MNHEY and CDR2 is SMNVEV (reference sequence). The CDR3 is 15 amino acids. CDR3 in DNA: TGTGCCAGCAGCTCTCTGGGGGAGGGAAACGAAAAACTGTTTTTT. Translation: CASSSLGEGNEKLFF.

This rearrangement joins TRBV6-5 to TRBJ1-5, with a weak D call TRBD1 (6 bases). The V gene lost 6 bases and the J gene lost 2 bases, with 14 bases spanning the gap. This CDR3 region has 15 residues. Germline loops: CDR1 MNHEY, CDR2 SVGAGI. CDR3 residues: CASSVDRSRNQPQHF. CDR3 sequence (DNA): TGTGCCAGCAGCGTCGACAGGTCCCGCAATCAGCCCCAGCATTTT.

This clonotype showed up just a few times. This chain links TRBV7-9 with TRBJ2-1; possibly TRBD1 for D (7 bases). The CDR3 covers 15 residues. Trimming shortened V by 3 bases and J by 7 bases, and 16 bases separated the two germline ends. Germline V gene data show CDR1 as SEHNR and CDR2 as FQNEAQ (reference sequence). The CDR3 DNA follows: TGTGCCAGCAGCTTTTTGGGGCCAGGGGGGAATGAGCAGTTCTTC. This gives the protein CASSFLGPGGNEQFF. Combining the CDR3 with reference TRBV7-9 and TRBJ2-1 gives the whole variable domain DTGVSQNPRHKITKRGQNVTFRCDPISEHNRLYWYRQTLGQGPEFLTYFQNEAQLEKSRLLSDRFSAERPKGSFSTLEIQRTEQGDSAMYLCASSFLGPGGNEQFFGPGTRLTVL.

The chain is built from TRBV10-2 and TRBJ1-5; D is possibly TRBD1 (6 bases). Trimming removed 6 bases at V and 0 bases at J, with 24 bases between. The CDR3 covers 19 residues. Germline loops: CDR1 WSHSY, CDR2 SAAADI. CDR3: CASSTGFRRTVISNQPQHF. The CDR3 bases are TGCGCCAGCAGCACGGGATTTCGGCGGACAGTCATTAGCAATCAGCCCCAGCATTTT.

This clonotype was recorded many times. This rearrangement joins TRBV7-2 to TRBJ2-7; D uncertain. The CDR3 is 16 residues long. Germline lookup yields CDR1 SGHTA and CDR2 FQGNSA. V shed 3 bases and J shed 4 bases, with 19 bases lying between them. CDR3 amino acids: CASSFQTGSTRYEQYF. DNA for the CDR3: TGTGCCAGCAGCTTCCAGACTGGCTCGACCCGATACGAGCAGTACTTC. Full variable domain (remainder filled in from reference TRBV7-2 and TRBJ2-7): GAGVSQSPSNKVTEKGKDVELRCDPISGHTALYWYRQSLGQGLEFLIYFQGNSAPDKSGLPSDRFSAERTGGSVSTLTIQRTQQEDSAVYLCASSFQTGSTRYEQYFGPGTRLTVT.

The chain carries TRBV9 and TRBJ2-7, with a tentative D call TRBD2 (6 bases). Germline V lookup: CDR1 SGDLS, CDR2 YYNGEE. Trimming removed 0 bases from V and 5 bases from J, with 15 bases in between. This CDR3 region has 15 residues. The CDR3 nucleotides read TGTGCCAGCAGCGTAGGGGCGGGGATTAGCCACGAGCAGTACTTC. It yields the protein CASSVGAGISHEQYF. Full variable domain (missing parts from reference TRBV9 and TRBJ2-7): DSGVTQTPKHLITATGQRVTLRCSPRSGDLSVYWYQQSLDQGLQFLIQYYNGEERAKGNILERFSAQQFPDLHSELNLSSLELGDSALYFCASSVGAGISHEQYFGPGTRLTVT.

This clonotype was detected ten times or more. The chain couples TRBV11-2 to TRBJ2-2; D may be TRBD2 (6 bases). The V end was cut by 4 bases, the J end by 0 bases, with 12 bases between. This CDR3 spans 16 amino acids. Germline CDR1 reads SGHAT; CDR2 reads FQNNGV. CDR3 bases: TGTGCCAGCAGCTGGACCGGGACTGCGAACACCGGGGAGCTGTTTTTT. Translated, it gives CASSWTGTANTGELFF. The full variable domain, with the rest looked up from reference TRBV11-2 and TRBJ2-2, is EAGVAQSPRYKIIEKRQSVAFWCNPISGHATLYWYQQILGQGPKLLIQFQNNGVVDDSQLPKDRFSAERLKGVDSTLKIQPAKLEDSAVYLCASSWTGTANTGELFFGEGSRLTVL.

The V call is TRBV6-5, the J call TRBJ1-6; D unresolved. The CDR3 is 14 residues long. Germline V CDR1 and CDR2: MNHEY, SVGAGI. Trimming shortened V by 2 bases and J by 9 bases, and 11 bases separated the two germline ends. CDR3 DNA: TGTGCCAGCAGTTACGCGGGCGCCACTTCACCCCTCCACTTT. Translating it yields CASSYAGATSPLHF.

On this clonotype itself: No conserved phenylalanine or tryptophan ends this CDR3, so it is likely a read error. The DNA is omitted, as the CDR3 cannot be located on it reliably, and the CDR3 follows TCRdb's listing. The rearrangement joins TRBV20-1 to TRBJ2-6; the listed D gene, TRBD1, was not tested against the DNA. The CDR3 contains 10 residues when both ends are counted. CDR1 DFQATT and CDR2 SNEGSKA come from the germline V gene (reference sequence). The CDR3 is CSARDRRMDT.

This clonotype was detected many times. This chain uses TRBV29-1 with TRBJ1-2; 11 bases match TRBD1. CDR3 length: 14 amino acids. The V and J ends lost 5 bases and 7 bases, in that order; junction bases with no gene match: 9. Per the germline V gene, CDR1 is SQVTM and CDR2 is ANQGSEA. This CDR3 reads CSVSGTGGVFGYTF. DNA of the CDR3: TGCAGCGTTTCCGGGACAGGGGGGGTATTTGGCTACACCTTC.

The V and J genes are TRBV9 and TRBJ1-5, with TRBD1 matching over 7 bases. Losses at the gene ends were 2 bases for V and 0 bases for J; bases not matched to a gene: 5. This CDR3 is 16 amino acids long. CDR1 and CDR2 (germline): SGDLS, YYNGEE. For the CDR3, the DNA is TGTGCCAGCAGCGTGGGACAGCCTTATAGCAATCAGCCCCAGCATTTT. Its protein product is CASSVGQPYSNQPQHF. Full variable domain (rest looked up from reference TRBV9 and TRBJ1-5): DSGVTQTPKHLITATGQRVTLRCSPRSGDLSVYWYQQSLDQGLQFLIQYYNGEERAKGNILERFSAQQFPDLHSELNLSSLELGDSALYFCASSVGQPYSNQPQHFGDGTRLSIL.

There are many counts of this clonotype. This chain connects TRBV12-3 or TRBV12-4 to TRBJ1-5; a weak D match, TRBD1 (6 bases). Trimming cost V 6 bases and J 2 bases, with 8 bases left between them. CDR3 length: 13 residues. This chain's CDR3 is CASSEGGNQPQHF. The DNA of the CDR3 is TGTGCCAGCAGCGAGGGGGGCAATCAGCCCCAGCATTTT.

The sample holds many counts of this clonotype. The chain is built from TRBV4-1 and TRBJ1-6; 8 nucleotides agree with TRBD1. Germline V gene lookup returns CDR1 MGHRA and CDR2 YSYEKL. The CDR3 runs to 15 residues. V lost 0 bases to trimming and J lost 10 bases; unmatched junction nucleotides: 5. This chain's CDR3 is CASSQERAGGSPLHF. The CDR3 bases are TGCGCCAGCAGCCAAGAAAGGGCAGGGGGCTCACCCCTCCACTTT.

Notes on this clonotype: A much more abundant neighbour one base away suggests this may be a read error. The J gene is TRBJ1-5, the V gene TRBV30; no firm D call. V shed 0 bases and J shed 5 bases, with 5 bases lying between them. The CDR3 covers 12 residues. Germline CDR1 is GTSNPN and CDR2 is SVGIG (reference sequence). CDR3 protein: CAWSVRHQPQHF. DNA of the CDR3: TGTGCCTGGAGTGTAAGACATCAGCCCCAGCATTTT. The full variable domain, in which reference TRBV30 and TRBJ1-5 provide the parts outside the CDR3, is SQTIHQWPATLVQPVGSPLSLECTVEGTSNPNLYWYRQAAGRGLQLLFYSVGIGQISSEVPQNLSASRPQDRQFILSSKKLLLSDSGFYLCAWSVRHQPQHFGDGTRLSIL.

The rearrangement links TRBV11-2 to TRBJ2-5; TRBD1 or TRBD2 may be the D gene (5 bases each). CDR1 and CDR2 (germline): SGHAT, FQNNGV. The CDR3 spans 15 residues. V was pared by 3 bases and J by 1 base, with 12 bases between. CDR3 loop: CASSLGRAFQETQYF. The CDR3 DNA is TGTGCCAGCAGCTTGGGGCGGGCCTTCCAAGAGACCCAGTACTTC.

This clonotype was picked up one time. The junction differs from germline at one of its ends, possibly a read error. The chain has TRBV10-2 and TRBJ1-2, with 9 nucleotides matching TRBD1. The CDR3 sequence is 15 residues long. The V gene's germline CDR1 is WSHSY and CDR2 SAAADI. DNA for the CDR3: TGTGCCAGCAGTGAGACGAGAACAGGGGGCATGAGCTACACCTTC. It codes for CASSETRTGGMSYTF.

There are many counts of this clonotype. The chain carries TRBV5-6 and TRBJ1-4; D is undetermined. Looked up from germline, CDR1 is SGHDT and CDR2 is YYEEEE. This CDR3 contains 17 residues. V lost 0 bases to trimming and J lost 0 bases, with 12 bases between them. In nucleotides, the CDR3 is TGTGCCAGCAGCTTGGATCGGCGGGATGCAACTAATGAAAAACTGTTTTTT. Its translation: CASSLDRRDATNEKLFF.

About this clonotype itself: Just one base apart from a much larger clone, this may be a read error. The V call is TRBV4-1, the J call TRBJ2-7, with 7 nucleotides matching TRBD1. This CDR3 spans 14 amino acids. Germline lookup yields CDR1 MGHRA and CDR2 YSYEKL. With V trimmed by 4 bases and J by 4 bases, 7 bases remained unmatched. The CDR3 region has the DNA TGCGCCAGCAGCCCAGGGACAGTTCTTTACGAGCAGTACTTC. This translates into CASSPGTVLYEQYF.